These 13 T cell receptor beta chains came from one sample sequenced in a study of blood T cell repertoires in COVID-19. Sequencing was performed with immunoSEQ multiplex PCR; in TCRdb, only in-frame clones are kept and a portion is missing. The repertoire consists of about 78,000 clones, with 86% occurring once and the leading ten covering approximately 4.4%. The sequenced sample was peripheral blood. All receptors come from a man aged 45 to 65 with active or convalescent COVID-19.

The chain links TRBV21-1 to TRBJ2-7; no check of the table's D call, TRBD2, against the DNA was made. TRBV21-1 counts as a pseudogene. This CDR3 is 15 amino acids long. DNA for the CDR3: TGTGCCAGCAGCAAAGGGAGGGACGGCTCCTACGAGCAGTACGTC. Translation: CASSKGRDGSYEQYV.

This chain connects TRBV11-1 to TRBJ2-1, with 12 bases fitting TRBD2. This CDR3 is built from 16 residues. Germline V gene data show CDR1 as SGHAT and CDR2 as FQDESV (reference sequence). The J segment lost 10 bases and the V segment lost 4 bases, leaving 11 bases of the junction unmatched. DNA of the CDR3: TGTGCCAGCAGCTGGGGACTAGCGGGCTCTTTAGTAGAGCAGTTCTTC. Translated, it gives CASSWGLAGSLVEQFF.

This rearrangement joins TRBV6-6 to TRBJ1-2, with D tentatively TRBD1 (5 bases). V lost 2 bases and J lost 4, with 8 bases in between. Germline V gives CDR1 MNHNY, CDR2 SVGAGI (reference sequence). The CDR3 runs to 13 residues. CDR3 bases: TGTGCCAGCAGTTACGAAGGGGTCTATGGCTACACCTTC. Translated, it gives CASSYEGVYGYTF.

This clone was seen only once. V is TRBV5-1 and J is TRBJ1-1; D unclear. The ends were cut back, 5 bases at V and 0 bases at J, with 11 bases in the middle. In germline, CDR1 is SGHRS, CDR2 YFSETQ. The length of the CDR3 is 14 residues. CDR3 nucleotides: TGCGCCAGCAGAGCGGGCAGCATGAACACTGAAGCTTTCTTT. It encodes CASRAGSMNTEAFF.

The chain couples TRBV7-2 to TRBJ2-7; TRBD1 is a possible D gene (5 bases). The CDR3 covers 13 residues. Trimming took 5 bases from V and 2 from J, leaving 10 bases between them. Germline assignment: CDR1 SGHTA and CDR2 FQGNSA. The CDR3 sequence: CASSADRAYEQYF. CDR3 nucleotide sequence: TGTGCCAGCAGCGCCGACAGAGCCTACGAGCAGTACTTC. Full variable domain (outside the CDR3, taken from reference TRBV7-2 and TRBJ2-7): GAGVSQSPSNKVTEKGKDVELRCDPISGHTALYWYRQSLGQGLEFLIYFQGNSAPDKSGLPSDRFSAERTGGSVSTLTIQRTQQEDSAVYLCASSADRAYEQYFGPGTRLTVT.

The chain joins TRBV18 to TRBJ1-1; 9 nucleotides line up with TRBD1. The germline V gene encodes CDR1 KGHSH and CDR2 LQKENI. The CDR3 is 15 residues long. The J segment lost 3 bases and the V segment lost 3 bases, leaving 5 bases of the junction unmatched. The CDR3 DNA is TGTGCCAGCTCACCGACAGGGGGAGAGCACACTGAAGCTTTCTTT. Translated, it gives CASSPTGGEHTEAFF.

The CDR3: CATSDSGGPYEQYF. CDR3 bases: TGTGCCACCAGTGATTCCGGGGGGCCCTACGAGCAGTACTTC. The chain links TRBV24-1 to TRBJ2-7, with TRBD2 as a possible D gene (7 bases). Germline-derived CDR1 and CDR2 are KGHDR and SFDVKD. The CDR3 totals 14 residues. V was pared by 2 bases and J by 2 bases, with 9 bases between.

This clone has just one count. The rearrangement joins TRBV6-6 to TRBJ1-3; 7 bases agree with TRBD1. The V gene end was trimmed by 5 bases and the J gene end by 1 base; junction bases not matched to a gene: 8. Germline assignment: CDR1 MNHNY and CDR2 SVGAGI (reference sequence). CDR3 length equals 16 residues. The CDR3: CASSAPGGISGNTIYF. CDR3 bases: TGTGCCAGCAGTGCCCCAGGGGGGATTTCTGGAAACACCATATATTTT.

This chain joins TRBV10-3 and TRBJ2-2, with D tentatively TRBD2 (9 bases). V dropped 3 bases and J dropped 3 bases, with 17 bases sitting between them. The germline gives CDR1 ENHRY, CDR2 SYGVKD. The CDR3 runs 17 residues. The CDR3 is CAISDTGGLAHTGELFF. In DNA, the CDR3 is TGTGCCATCAGTGATACAGGGGGACTAGCTCACACCGGGGAGCTGTTTTTT.

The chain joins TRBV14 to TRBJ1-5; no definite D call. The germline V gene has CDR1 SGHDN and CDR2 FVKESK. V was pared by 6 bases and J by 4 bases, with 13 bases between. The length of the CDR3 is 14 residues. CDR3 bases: TGTGCCAGCAGTGCGGGGAGCGGAAATCAGCCCCAGCATTTT. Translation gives CASSAGSGNQPQHF.

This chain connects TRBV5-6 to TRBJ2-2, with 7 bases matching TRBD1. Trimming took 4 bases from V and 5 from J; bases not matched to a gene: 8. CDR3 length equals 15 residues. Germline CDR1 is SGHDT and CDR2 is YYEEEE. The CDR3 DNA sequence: TGTGCCAGCAGCGCCGACAGGGTACTTACCGGGGAGCTGTTTTTT. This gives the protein CASSADRVLTGELFF.

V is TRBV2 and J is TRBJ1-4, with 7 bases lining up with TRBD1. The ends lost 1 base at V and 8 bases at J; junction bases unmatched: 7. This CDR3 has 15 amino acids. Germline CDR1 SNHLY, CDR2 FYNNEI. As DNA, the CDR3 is TGTGCCAGCAGTGAAGGGGACAGCACGCGGGAAAAACTGTTTTTT. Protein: CASSEGDSTREKLFF. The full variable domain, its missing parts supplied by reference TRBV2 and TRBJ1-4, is EPEVTQTPSHQVTQMGQEVILRCVPISNHLYFYWYRQILGQKVEFLVSFYNNEISEKSEIFDDQFSVERPDGSNFTLKIRSTKLEDSAMYFCASSEGDSTREKLFFGSGTQLSVL.

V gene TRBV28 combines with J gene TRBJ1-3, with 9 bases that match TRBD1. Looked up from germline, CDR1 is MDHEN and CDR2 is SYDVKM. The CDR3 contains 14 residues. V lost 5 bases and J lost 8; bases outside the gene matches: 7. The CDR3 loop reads CASSLQGAEHTIYF. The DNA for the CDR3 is TGTGCCAGCAGTCTACAGGGGGCCGAACACACCATATATTTT. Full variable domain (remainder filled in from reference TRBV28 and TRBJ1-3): DVKVTQSSRYLVKRTGEKVFLECVQDMDHENMFWYRQDPGLGLRLIYFSYDVKMKEKGDIPEGYSVSREKKERFSLILESASTNQTSMYLCASSLQGAEHTIYFGEGSWLTVV.